These 5 T cell receptor beta chains share one sample of origin, sequenced in a study of blood T cells in healthy people across ages. Together with a sample-barcoded 5' primer, a J-beta primer mix was included in a second PCR lasting about 6 to 11 cycles. TCRdb re-called the 5' RACE reads through MiXCR, storing one row per CDR3 protein. The sample consists of approximately 800,000 distinct CDR3 sequences, around 25% of them appearing once. These records were also assigned to another study, of T cells of mothers and their children.

The sequencing sample was made of blood. These receptors were obtained from a boy aged 5 to 17 in good health.

This clonotype has ten or more counts. The chain employs TRBV28 and TRBJ1-2, with D tentatively TRBD1 (5 bases). CDR3 size: 13 residues. The V end was cut by 4 bases, the J end by 4 bases, with 10 bases between. The germline CDR1 and CDR2 sequences are MDHEN and SYDVKM. CDR3 bases: TGTGCCAGCAGTTCCCCGAGGGGCTATGGCTACACCTTC. Its translation: CASSSPRGYGYTF.

The chain has TRBV10-3 and TRBJ2-5; the D gene is possibly TRBD1 (6 bases). This CDR3 is 15 amino acids long. Germline V gene data show CDR1 as ENHRY and CDR2 as SYGVKD. V lost 2 bases and J 4 bases, leaving 14 bases between the germline ends. The CDR3 here is CAISEATGKRETQYF. In DNA, the CDR3 is TGTGCCATCAGTGAGGCCACAGGGAAACGAGAGACCCAGTACTTC.

This clonotype has only a few counts. The rearrangement uses TRBV7-2 and TRBJ2-1; 9 nucleotides align to TRBD2. Germline lookup yields CDR1 SGHTA and CDR2 FQGNSA. The junction had 13 bases not matched to a gene; V was cut back by 6 bases and J by 4 bases. The CDR3 spans 17 residues. The CDR3 here is CASRGRGAGGPYNEQFF. DNA for the CDR3: TGTGCCAGCAGAGGGCGTGGAGCGGGGGGCCCTTACAATGAGCAGTTCTTC.

The chain combines TRBV6-5 with TRBJ2-5, with a possible D match to TRBD1 (6 bases). The J call may be incorrect, as the DNA end agrees better with TRBJ2-7. CDR1 and CDR2 (germline): MNHEY, SVGAGI. CDR3 length equals 14 residues. The CDR3 region is CASSPAETGYEQYF. CDR3 nucleotide sequence: TGTGCCAGCAGTCCTGCTGAGACAGGCTACGAGCAGTACTTC.

Worth noting for this clonotype: This sequence may be a read error, since a much larger clone differs from it by one base. The J gene is TRBJ2-7, the V gene TRBV20-1; 8 nucleotides line up with TRBD1. The junction had 12 bases not matched to a gene; V was cut back by 5 bases and J by 6 bases. The CDR3 contains 14 residues. Germline V gene sequence: CDR1 DFQATT, CDR2 SNEGSKA (reference sequence). Here the CDR3 reads CSALTGEVDREQYF. In DNA form, the CDR3 reads TGCAGTGCTCTGACAGGGGAGGTTGATCGCGAGCAGTACTTC.